What follows are 22 T cell receptor beta chains derived from one specimen sequenced in a study of T-cell memory formation after mild COVID-19. TCRdb ran MiXCR on the 5' RACE reads and lists one entry per CDR3 protein. The table includes 150,000 to 200,000 distinct CDR3 sequences, 16% detected once. Sequencing was carried out using PBMCs or a T cell subset sorted from them (not recorded which). These receptors were obtained from an adult woman who had mild COVID-19 (a few samples of this study predate the infection). Cell type and time point are not known.

The chain carries TRBV20-1 and TRBJ1-2, with TRBD1 as a possible D gene (5 bases). The CDR3 covers 13 residues. Trimming removed 8 bases at V and 3 bases at J, with 16 bases between. Germline-derived CDR1 and CDR2 are DFQATT and SNEGSKA (reference sequence). The chain's CDR3 is CSPLGGDDYGYTF. In nucleotides, the CDR3 is TGCAGTCCCTTGGGAGGGGATGACTATGGCTACACCTTC.

This clonotype was observed a handful of times. This chain uses TRBV11-2 with TRBJ2-4; D may correspond to TRBD1 or TRBD2 (6 bases each). V was clipped by 1 base and J by 1 base, with 23 bases between them. The CDR3 is 20 residues long. The germline gives CDR1 SGHAT, CDR2 FQNNGV. The CDR3 nucleotides are TGTGCCAGCAGCTTAGGTGTGGGGGGCCGAGGTTACGGGGCCAAAAACATTCAGTACTTC. This codes for CASSLGVGGRGYGAKNIQYF.

This clonotype was seen many times. V is TRBV7-2 and J is TRBJ2-7, with 9 bases lining up with TRBD2. This CDR3 is built from 13 residues. Trimming removed 1 base from V and 10 bases from J; junction bases left unmatched: 5. In germline, CDR1 is SGHTA, CDR2 FQGNSA. As DNA, the CDR3 is TGTGCCAGCAGCTTAGTTGGCGGGAGGGTACAGTACTTC. Its translation: CASSLVGGRVQYF. Full variable domain (rest looked up from reference TRBV7-2 and TRBJ2-7): GAGVSQSPSNKVTEKGKDVELRCDPISGHTALYWYRQSLGQGLEFLIYFQGNSAPDKSGLPSDRFSAERTGGSVSTLTIQRTQQEDSAVYLCASSLVGGRVQYFGPGTRLTVT.

The chain has TRBV7-2 and TRBJ2-3; 11 bases agree with TRBD2. Germline-derived CDR1 and CDR2 are SGHTA and FQGNSA. With 1 base clipped from V and 1 base from J, the junction kept 4 bases outside the gene matches. The CDR3 spans 17 residues. CDR3 bases: TGTGCCAGCAGCTTAGGGCGACTAGCGGGGCGCACAGATACGCAGTATTTT. It translates to CASSLGRLAGRTDTQYF.

The rearrangement joins TRBV5-6 to TRBJ1-1; D is ambiguous. Germline CDR1 and CDR2: SGHDT and YYEEEE. V lost 4 bases, J lost 6 bases, and 19 bases lay in between. CDR3 size: 15 residues. The CDR3 DNA sequence: TGTGCCAGCAGCCTTGTGTCGGGTTATGGGTCTGAAGCTTTCTTT. Protein sequence: CASSLVSGYGSEAFF.

This clonotype was seen a handful of times. The V gene is TRBV3-1, the J gene TRBJ1-2; 9 bases match TRBD1. Unmatched junction bases numbered 13, after V lost 3 bases and J lost 2 bases. CDR3 length: 18 amino acids. CDR1 and CDR2 from the germline V gene are LGHDT and YNNKEL (reference sequence). The CDR3 DNA reads as TGTGCCAGCAGCCAGCATCCGGGACAGGGTAGCCGAAACTATGGCTACACCTTC. This translates into CASSQHPGQGSRNYGYTF.

Only a few counts were recorded for this clonotype. V is TRBV7-2 and J is TRBJ2-3; 9 nucleotides agree with TRBD2. Losses at the gene ends were 9 bases for V and 6 bases for J; bases not matched to a gene: 16. The CDR3 loop spans 16 amino acids. From germline, CDR1 is SGHTA and CDR2 FQGNSA. The CDR3 protein is CASKSAGGSPTDTQYF. The CDR3 nucleotides are TGTGCCAGTAAGTCAGCGGGAGGCTCCCCTACGGATACGCAGTATTTT.

V and J are TRBV7-9 and TRBJ2-2; D is unclear. V lost 3 bases, J lost 2 bases, and 10 bases lay in between. The CDR3 has 15 residues. Per germline, CDR1 SEHNR and CDR2 FQNEAQ (reference sequence). The CDR3 DNA reads as TGTGCCAGCAGCTTCGAAGGGCCAAACACCGGGGAGCTGTTTTTT. It codes for CASSFEGPNTGELFF.

The rearrangement links TRBV7-9 to TRBJ2-3; 8 nucleotides line up with TRBD1. V was clipped by 6 bases and J by 9 bases; unmatched bases: 14. The CDR3 spans 15 residues. Germline lookup yields CDR1 SEHNR and CDR2 FQNEAQ (reference sequence). CDR3 sequence reads: CASRSDRGKVDTQYF. The DNA for the CDR3 is TGTGCCAGCAGGTCTGACAGGGGCAAAGTGGACACGCAGTATTTT. The full variable domain, completed using reference TRBV7-9 and TRBJ2-3, is DTGVSQNPRHKITKRGQNVTFRCDPISEHNRLYWYRQTLGQGPEFLTYFQNEAQLEKSRLLSDRFSAERPKGSFSTLEIQRTEQGDSAMYLCASRSDRGKVDTQYFGPGTRLTVL.

CDR3 bases: TGTGCCACCAGTGATTTGAGCTCTAGCACAGATACGCAGTATTTT. Translating gives CATSDLSSSTDTQYF. The chain employs TRBV24-1 and TRBJ2-3; D call uncertain. Germline V lookup: CDR1 KGHDR, CDR2 SFDVKD. The CDR3 covers 15 residues. V lost 0 bases, J lost 0 bases, and 6 bases lay in between.

This clonotype was seen only once. The CDR3 does not end in the conserved phenylalanine or tryptophan, so this is likely a read error. The chain has TRBV2 and TRBJ2-1; 8 nucleotides line up with TRBD1. The J segment lost 7 bases and the V segment lost 7 bases, leaving 9 bases of the junction unmatched. Per germline, CDR1 SNHLY and CDR2 FYNNEI. The CDR3 loop spans 14 amino acids. The CDR3, as DNA: TGTGCCAGCAAAGGTCCAGGGGGCAGGAATGAGCAGTTCTTG. Encoded protein: CASKGPGGRNEQFL.

This chain links TRBV19 with TRBJ2-5; 8 bases align to TRBD1. With 5 bases clipped from V and 2 bases from J, the junction kept 7 bases outside the gene matches. The CDR3 is 15 residues long. CDR1 is LNHDA and CDR2 is SQIVND in the germline V gene (reference sequence). In DNA, the CDR3 is TGTGCCAGTAGTCCCGAAAGGACAGGGCAAGAGACCCAGTACTTC. This gives the protein CASSPERTGQETQYF.

This chain uses TRBV29-1 with TRBJ1-2; 7 positions agree with TRBD1. V dropped 3 bases and J dropped 3; count of bases not matched to a gene: 4. From germline, CDR1 is SQVTM and CDR2 ANQGSEA. CDR3 length: 13 residues. DNA for the CDR3: TGCAGCGTTGACCCCGGGACAGACTATGGCTACACCTTC. It is translated as CSVDPGTDYGYTF.

This clonotype was seen only a few times. V usage is TRBV7-2 and J usage is TRBJ1-5; D is ambiguous. Germline assignment: CDR1 SGHTA and CDR2 FQGNSA. This CDR3 is built from 13 residues. Trimming stripped 1 base from V and 3 bases from J, with 4 bases between. The CDR3 loop is CASSLDLNQPQHF. The CDR3 bases are TGTGCCAGCAGCTTAGACCTCAATCAGCCCCAGCATTTT.

The V and J genes are TRBV7-9 and TRBJ2-2; the D gene is possibly TRBD1 (6 bases). Trimming removed 10 bases at V and 0 bases at J, with 15 bases between. CDR3 length: 15 amino acids. Per the germline V gene, CDR1 is SEHNR and CDR2 is FQNEAQ (reference sequence). The DNA for the CDR3 is TGTGCCACCGACCTCAGGGGAGCGAACACCGGGGAGCTGTTTTTT. It specifies CATDLRGANTGELFF.

At least ten counts were recorded for this clonotype. The gene calls are TRBV12-3 or TRBV12-4 and TRBJ2-3; D not resolved. V lost 3 bases and J lost 2, with 6 bases in between. The length of the CDR3 is 13 residues. CDR3 loop: CASSFQLTDTQYF. The CDR3 nucleotides are TGTGCCAGCAGTTTCCAGCTCACAGATACGCAGTATTTT.

This chain joins TRBV5-6 and TRBJ2-3, with D perhaps TRBD1 (5 bases). V was trimmed by 3 bases and J by 2 bases, leaving 16 bases between them. The V gene's germline CDR1 is SGHDT and CDR2 YYEEEE. The CDR3 runs to 16 residues. The CDR3 sequence is CASSSLSDRSTDTQYF. The CDR3 nucleotides read TGTGCCAGCAGCTCCCTGTCTGACAGATCCACAGATACGCAGTATTTT.

The rearrangement joins TRBV9 to TRBJ2-3, with 7 bases lining up with TRBD1. CDR1 is SGDLS and CDR2 is YYNGEE in the germline V gene. After removal of 3 bases from V and 1 base from J, the junction contained 5 bases not matched to a gene. The CDR3 is 15 residues long. In DNA form, the CDR3 reads TGTGCCAGCAGCGCGACCGGACAGGGCACAGATACGCAGTATTTT. It is translated as CASSATGQGTDTQYF. Complete variable domain (other parts from reference TRBV9 and TRBJ2-3): DSGVTQTPKHLITATGQRVTLRCSPRSGDLSVYWYQQSLDQGLQFLIQYYNGEERAKGNILERFSAQQFPDLHSELNLSSLELGDSALYFCASSATGQGTDTQYFGPGTRLTVL.

This clonotype showed up just a few times. The genes are TRBV7-2 and TRBJ1-2; no firm D call. The V gene's germline CDR1 is SGHTA and CDR2 FQGNSA. CDR3 length: 15 residues. The V and J ends lost 1 base and 4 bases respectively, with 13 bases between them. CDR3 in amino acids: CASSLGARKSYGYTF. The CDR3 DNA reads TGTGCCAGCAGCTTAGGGGCACGCAAAAGCTATGGCTACACCTTC.

This rearrangement joins TRBV5-1 to TRBJ2-3; D is undetermined. V was trimmed by 1 base and J by 5 bases, leaving 11 bases between them. Germline V CDR1 and CDR2: SGHRS, YFSETQ. The CDR3 covers 14 residues. CDR3: CASSLFQEGDTQYF. In nucleotides, the CDR3 is TGCGCCAGCAGCTTGTTTCAGGAAGGAGATACGCAGTATTTT. Drawing the rest from reference TRBV5-1 and TRBJ2-3, the complete variable domain is KAGVTQTPRYLIKTRGQQVTLSCSPISGHRSVSWYQQTPGQGLQFLFEYFSETQRNKGNFPGRFSGRQFSNSRSEMNVSTLELGDSALYLCASSLFQEGDTQYFGPGTRLTVL.

This clonotype appeared a few times. The chain is built from TRBV20-1 and TRBJ1-1; weak D call: TRBD1 (6 bases). Trimming removed 2 bases at V and 0 bases at J, with 16 bases between. The germline V gene encodes CDR1 DFQATT and CDR2 SNEGSKA (reference sequence). This CDR3 region has 16 residues. DNA of the CDR3: TGCAGTGCTAGAACCCCGGGGACAACCTTGAACACTGAAGCTTTCTTT. As protein: CSARTPGTTLNTEAFF.

This sequence joins TRBV12-3 or TRBV12-4 and TRBJ2-3, with D tentatively TRBD1 (6 bases). The CDR3 spans 13 residues. Trimming pared 6 bases from V and 1 base from J, leaving 8 bases between. CDR3 protein: CASRAGGTDTQYF. In DNA, the CDR3 is TGTGCCAGCAGGGCAGGGGGCACAGATACGCAGTATTTT.